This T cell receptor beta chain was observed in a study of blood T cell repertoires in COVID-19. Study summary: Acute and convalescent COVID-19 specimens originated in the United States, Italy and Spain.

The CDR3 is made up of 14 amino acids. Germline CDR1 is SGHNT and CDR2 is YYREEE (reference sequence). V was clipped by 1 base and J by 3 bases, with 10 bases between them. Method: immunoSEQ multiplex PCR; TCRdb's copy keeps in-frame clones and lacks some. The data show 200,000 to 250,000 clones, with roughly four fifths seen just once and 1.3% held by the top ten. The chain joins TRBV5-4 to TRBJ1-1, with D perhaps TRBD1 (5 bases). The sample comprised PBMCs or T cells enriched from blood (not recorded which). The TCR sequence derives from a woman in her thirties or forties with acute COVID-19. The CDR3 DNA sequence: TGTGCCAGCAGCTTGAATTGGGGGGACACTGAAGCTTTCTTT. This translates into CASSLNWGDTEAFF. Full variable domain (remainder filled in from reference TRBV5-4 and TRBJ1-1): ETGVTQSPTHLIKTRGQQVTLRCSSQSGHNTVSWYQQALGQGPQFIFQYYREEENGRGNFPPRFSGLQFPNYSSELNVNALELDDSALYLCASSLNWGDTEAFFGQGTRLTVV.